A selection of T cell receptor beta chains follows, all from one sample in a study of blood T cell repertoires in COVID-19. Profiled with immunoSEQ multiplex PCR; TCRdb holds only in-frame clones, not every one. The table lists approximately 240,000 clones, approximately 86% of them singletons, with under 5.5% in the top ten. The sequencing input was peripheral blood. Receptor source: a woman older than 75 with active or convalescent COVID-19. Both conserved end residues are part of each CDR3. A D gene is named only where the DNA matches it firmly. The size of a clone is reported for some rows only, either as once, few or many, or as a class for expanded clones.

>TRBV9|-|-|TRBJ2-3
TGTGCCAGCAGCGTACAGGGAAGCACAGATACGCAGTATTTT
CASSVQGSTDTQYF
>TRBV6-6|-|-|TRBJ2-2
TGTGCCAGCAGTTACGCCAGGAACACCGGGGAGCTGTTTTTT
CASSYARNTGELFF
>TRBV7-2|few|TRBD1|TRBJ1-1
TGTGCCAGCAGCCCCCAACAGGGGTCGGCCACTGAAGCTTTCTTT
CASSPQQGSATEAFF
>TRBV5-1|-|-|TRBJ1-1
TGCGCCAGCAGCCCGCAGGGGCTCTCTGAAGCTTTCTTT
CASSPQGLSEAFF
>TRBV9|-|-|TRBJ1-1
TGTGCCAGCAGCGTAGAGGGGACACTGAACACTGAAGCTTTCTTT
CASSVEGTLNTEAFF
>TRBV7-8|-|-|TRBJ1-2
TGTGCCAGCAGCAAGGGGAGGTTCAACTATGGCTACACCTTC
CASSKGRFNYGYTF
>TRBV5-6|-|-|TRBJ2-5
TGTGCCAGCAGCCACCGGGACAAGCAAGAGACCCAGTACTTC
CASSHRDKQETQYF
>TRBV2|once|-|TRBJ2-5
TGTGCCAGCAGGTCCGGGACACAAAATGGGGAGACCCAGTACTTC
CASRSGTQNGETQYF
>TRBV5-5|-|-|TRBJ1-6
TGTGCCAGCAGGGAACAGGTGTCCTATAATTCACCCCTCCACTTT
CASREQVSYNSPLHF
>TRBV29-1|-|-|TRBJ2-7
TGCAGCGTTGAGGACAGATCTACCTACGAGCAGTACTTC
CSVEDRSTYEQYF